This is a list of T cell receptor beta chains from one sample in a study of blood T cell repertoires in COVID-19. Sequenced by immunoSEQ multiplex PCR; TCRdb stores in-frame clones only, minus some. The sample includes around 240,000 clones, about 83% of them seen just once. The sequenced sample consisted of PBMCs or T cells enriched from blood (not recorded which). The receptors were sampled from a woman in her forties or fifties who had recovered from COVID-19. Both conserved end residues are part of each CDR3.

>TRBJ1-6|TRBV4-1
CASRPPGHRVRGLGALHF
>TRBJ2-5|TRBV6-5
CASKSSGTYQETQYF
>TRBJ1-6|TRBV12-3/TRBV12-4
CASSPTGSSLHF
>TRBJ1-1|TRBV7-9
CASSSSGTANMNTEAFF
>TRBJ2-7|TRBV7-2
CASSLARGYEQYF
>TRBJ1-4|TRBV20-1
CSASGNAGTGANEKLFF
>TRBJ1-1|TRBV6-1
CASSEGSRSTEAFF
>TRBJ1-2|TRBV11-2
CASSSWDRGGVGYTF
>TRBJ1-1|TRBV6-8
CASSGDPGARDRPF
>TRBJ2-7|TRBV5-5
CASSLETGGVQYF
>TRBJ1-2|TRBV28
CASSLTPGDYGYTF
>TRBJ1-2|TRBV6-5
CASSYSGAFDGYTF
>TRBJ2-1|TRBV9
CASSVESRLGEQFF
>TRBJ2-7|TRBV19
CASSIDATQGNEQYF
>TRBJ1-4|TRBV7-9
CASSPGTGNEKLFF
>TRBJ1-6|TRBV30
CAWSPGQGRSPLHF